Listed below are T cell receptor beta chains from one sample, sequenced in a study of blood T cells in healthy people across ages. From the 5' RACE reads, TCRdb called clonotypes with MiXCR, one entry per CDR3 protein. The top ten clones hold 13% of a sample with 650,000 to 1,000,000 distinct CDR3 sequences, roughly 34% of them seen once. The sequenced sample consisted of blood. The receptors here all came from a young man in good health. Both conserved end residues are trimmed from each CDR3. The order of the fields is CDR3 protein, V gene.

CDR3 protein: ASSLAPGTSAEETQY
V gene: TRBV5-1

CDR3 protein: ASSLVAGGAWDEQY
V gene: TRBV5-1

CDR3 protein: ASSLEASRSYEQY
V gene: TRBV7-6

CDR3 protein: SASVRAVEAF
V gene: TRBV20-1

CDR3 protein: ASSLESWQESTDTQY
V gene: TRBV7-6

CDR3 protein: ASSPSLSGGYGYT
V gene: TRBV12-3/TRBV12-4

CDR3 protein: ASSPSPSGREQY
V gene: TRBV12-3/TRBV12-4

CDR3 protein: ASSRQGNNEQF
V gene: TRBV11-2

CDR3 protein: ASSGLRQETQY
V gene: TRBV9

CDR3 protein: ASSQDGLAEETQY
V gene: TRBV4-1

CDR3 protein: ASSIRAEDTEAF
V gene: TRBV5-1

CDR3 protein: ASSLLNSGGEAF
V gene: TRBV27

CDR3 protein: VISSGQISYEQY
V gene: TRBV10-3

CDR3 protein: ASSQGVGGIYGYT
V gene: TRBV4-1

CDR3 protein: ASSLAARTGTQY
V gene: TRBV7-9

CDR3 protein: SVGPGPGQPQH
V gene: TRBV29-1

CDR3 protein: ASSISGNNEQF
V gene: TRBV4-1

CDR3 protein: ASSYGDRDDTGELF
V gene: TRBV6-2/TRBV6-3

CDR3 protein: SVSPTGAVEAF
V gene: TRBV29-1

CDR3 protein: ASSLGGPRSETQY
V gene: TRBV27

CDR3 protein: ASSQDKFLGGPYGYT
V gene: TRBV4-1

CDR3 protein: ASSSLYRGANYGYT
V gene: TRBV6-5

CDR3 protein: ASSPGTGVQETQY
V gene: TRBV27

CDR3 protein: ASSSGQGALNEQF
V gene: TRBV27

CDR3 protein: ASSQDTTTPRTQY
V gene: TRBV4-3

CDR3 protein: SVQDGRVRDEQF
V gene: TRBV29-1

CDR3 protein: ATLSGGAGETQY
V gene: TRBV12-3/TRBV12-4

CDR3 protein: ASSQTSGGIEQY
V gene: TRBV14

CDR3 protein: ASSLTTGGNNEQF
V gene: TRBV7-2

CDR3 protein: SAPPERWSTYNEQY
V gene: TRBV20-1

CDR3 protein: AWSYRTTGTVNTGELF
V gene: TRBV30

CDR3 protein: ASSPTMGGGYEQY
V gene: TRBV5-1

CDR3 protein: ASSALGLGEQY
V gene: TRBV7-2

CDR3 protein: ACNRGFTEAF
V gene: TRBV30

CDR3 protein: ASSHSQVSYEQY
V gene: TRBV4-2

CDR3 protein: ASSFRTGPNTEAF
V gene: TRBV7-8

CDR3 protein: ASTQSLQNSYEQY
V gene: TRBV13

CDR3 protein: ATSVDREGSGYT
V gene: TRBV24-1

CDR3 protein: ASNHPSTSGGADEQF
V gene: TRBV4-2

CDR3 protein: SARVGTRPTDTQY
V gene: TRBV20-1

CDR3 protein: ASSQGLAGSWNGQY
V gene: TRBV6-6

CDR3 protein: SAPDRLAGGTDTQY
V gene: TRBV20-1

CDR3 protein: AIRIGTAYGYT
V gene: TRBV10-3

CDR3 protein: ASSVDRDQPQH
V gene: TRBV7-2

CDR3 protein: ASSQVRRQLNYGYT
V gene: TRBV4-3

CDR3 protein: ASSYQQEAF
V gene: TRBV6-6

CDR3 protein: ASSAQGPLNTEAF
V gene: TRBV9

CDR3 protein: AISERRPSTDTQY
V gene: TRBV10-3

CDR3 protein: ASRDGTSSYNEQF
V gene: TRBV28

CDR3 protein: SAGEGEEQF
V gene: TRBV29-1